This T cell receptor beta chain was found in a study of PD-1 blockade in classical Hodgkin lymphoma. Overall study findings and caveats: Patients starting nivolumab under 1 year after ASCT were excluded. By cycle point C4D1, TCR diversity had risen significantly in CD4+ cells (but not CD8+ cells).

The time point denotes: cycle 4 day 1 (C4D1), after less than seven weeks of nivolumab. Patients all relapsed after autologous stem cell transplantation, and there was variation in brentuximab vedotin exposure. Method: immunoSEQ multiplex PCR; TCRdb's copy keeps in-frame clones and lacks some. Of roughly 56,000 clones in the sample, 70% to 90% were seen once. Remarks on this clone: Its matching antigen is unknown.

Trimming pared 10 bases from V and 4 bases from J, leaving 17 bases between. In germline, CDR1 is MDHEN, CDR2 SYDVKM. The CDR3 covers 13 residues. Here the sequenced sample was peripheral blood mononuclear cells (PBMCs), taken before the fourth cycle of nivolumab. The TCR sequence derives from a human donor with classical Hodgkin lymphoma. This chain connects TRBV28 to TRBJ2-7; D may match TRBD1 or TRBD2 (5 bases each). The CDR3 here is CATRDPGRYEQYF. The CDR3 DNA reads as TGTGCCACCCGGGACCCAGGGCGGTACGAGCAGTACTTC.